This T cell receptor beta chain was profiled in a study of blood T cell repertoires in COVID-19. The CDR3 contains 15 residues. Germline CDR1 reads LGHNA; CDR2 reads YSLEER. Trimming removed 0 bases at V and 5 bases at J, with 11 bases between. TCRdb keeps only in-frame clones here, not all; method: immunoSEQ multiplex PCR. The sample records under 450,000 clones, 89% being singletons. Sequencing was carried out using peripheral blood. The TCR sequence derives from a woman aged 40 to 55 with COVID-19, enrolled during active disease. This chain links TRBV4-3 with TRBJ1-3; maybe TRBD1 (6 bases). CDR3 nucleotide sequence: TGCGCCAGCAGCCAAGAAGGGGGGGGGCGAAACACCATATATTTT. Protein product: CASSQEGGGRNTIYF.